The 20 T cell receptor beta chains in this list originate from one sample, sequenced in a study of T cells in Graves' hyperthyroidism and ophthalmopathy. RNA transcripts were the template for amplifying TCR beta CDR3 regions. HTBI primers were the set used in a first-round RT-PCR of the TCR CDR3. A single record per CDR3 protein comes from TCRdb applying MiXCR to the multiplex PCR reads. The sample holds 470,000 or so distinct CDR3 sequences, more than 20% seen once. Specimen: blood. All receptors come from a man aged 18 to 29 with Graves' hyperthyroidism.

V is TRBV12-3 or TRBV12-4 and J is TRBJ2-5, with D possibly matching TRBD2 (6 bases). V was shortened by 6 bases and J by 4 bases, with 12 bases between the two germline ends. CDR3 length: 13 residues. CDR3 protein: CASRRDLSETQYF. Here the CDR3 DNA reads TGTGCCAGCAGAAGGGACTTGTCAGAGACCCAGTACTTC.

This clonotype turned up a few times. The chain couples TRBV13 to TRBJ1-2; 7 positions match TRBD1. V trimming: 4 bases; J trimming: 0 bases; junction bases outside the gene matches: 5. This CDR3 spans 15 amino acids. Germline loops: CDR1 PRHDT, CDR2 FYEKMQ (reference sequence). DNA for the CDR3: TGTGCCAGCAGCTCGGGACAGAGATCTAACTATGGCTACACCTTC. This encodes CASSSGQRSNYGYTF.

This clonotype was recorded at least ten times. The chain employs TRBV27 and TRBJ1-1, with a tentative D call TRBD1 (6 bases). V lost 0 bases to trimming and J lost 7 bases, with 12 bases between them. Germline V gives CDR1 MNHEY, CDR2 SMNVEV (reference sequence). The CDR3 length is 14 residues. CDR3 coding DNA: TGTGCCAGCAGTTTATCGGGGGGCCCGCTTGAAGCTTTCTTT. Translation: CASSLSGGPLEAFF.

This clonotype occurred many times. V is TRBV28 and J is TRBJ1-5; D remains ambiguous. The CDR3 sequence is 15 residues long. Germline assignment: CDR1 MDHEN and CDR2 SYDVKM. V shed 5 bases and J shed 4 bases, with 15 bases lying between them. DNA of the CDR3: TGTGCCAGCAGTCCCGTCCCAACGGATAATCAGCCCCAGCATTTT. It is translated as CASSPVPTDNQPQHF.

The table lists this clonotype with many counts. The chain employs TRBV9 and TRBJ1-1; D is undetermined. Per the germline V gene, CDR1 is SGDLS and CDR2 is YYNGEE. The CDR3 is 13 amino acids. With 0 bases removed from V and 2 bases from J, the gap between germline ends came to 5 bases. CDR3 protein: CASSVGANTEAFF. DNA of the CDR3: TGTGCCAGCAGCGTAGGTGCAAACACTGAAGCTTTCTTT.

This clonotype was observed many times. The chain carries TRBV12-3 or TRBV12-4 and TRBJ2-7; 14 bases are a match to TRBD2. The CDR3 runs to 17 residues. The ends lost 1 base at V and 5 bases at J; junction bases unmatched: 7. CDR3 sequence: CASSLGLAGGLLDEQYF. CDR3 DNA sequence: TGTGCCAGCAGTTTAGGACTAGCGGGGGGGCTGCTGGACGAGCAGTACTTC.

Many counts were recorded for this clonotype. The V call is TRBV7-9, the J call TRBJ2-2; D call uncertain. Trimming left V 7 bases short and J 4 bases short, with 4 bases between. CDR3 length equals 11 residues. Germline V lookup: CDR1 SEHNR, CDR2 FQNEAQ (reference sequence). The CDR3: CASTSTGELFF. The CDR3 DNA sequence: TGTGCCAGCACCTCCACCGGGGAGCTGTTTTTT.

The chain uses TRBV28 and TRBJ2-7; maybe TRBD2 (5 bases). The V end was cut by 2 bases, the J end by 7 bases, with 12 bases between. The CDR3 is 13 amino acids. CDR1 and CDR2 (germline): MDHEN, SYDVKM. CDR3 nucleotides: TGTGCCAGCAGTTTACCTCAGGAGCGGGAGCAGTACTTC. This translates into CASSLPQEREQYF.

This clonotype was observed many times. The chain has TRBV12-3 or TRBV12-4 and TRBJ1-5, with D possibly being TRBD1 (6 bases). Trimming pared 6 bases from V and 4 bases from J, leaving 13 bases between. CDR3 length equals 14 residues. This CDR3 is CASRQGGINQPQHF. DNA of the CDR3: TGTGCCAGCAGACAGGGCGGGATAAATCAGCCCCAGCATTTT.

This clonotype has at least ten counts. CDR3 sequence: CASSLDRGLGNQPQHF. The CDR3 DNA is TGTGCCAGCAGCTTAGACAGGGGGCTCGGCAATCAGCCCCAGCATTTT. The rearrangement links TRBV7-8 to TRBJ1-5; TRBD1 aligns across 9 bases. The J segment lost 2 bases and the V segment lost 1 base, leaving 3 bases of the junction unmatched. CDR1 is SGHVS and CDR2 is FQNEAQ in the germline V gene. The CDR3 runs to 16 residues.

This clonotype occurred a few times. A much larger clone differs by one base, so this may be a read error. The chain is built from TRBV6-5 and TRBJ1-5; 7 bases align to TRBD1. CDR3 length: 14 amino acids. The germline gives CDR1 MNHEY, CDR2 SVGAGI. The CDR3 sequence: CAGSSNRGRQPQHF. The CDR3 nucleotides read TGTGCCGGCAGTTCCAACAGGGGCAGGCAGCCCCAGCATTTT.

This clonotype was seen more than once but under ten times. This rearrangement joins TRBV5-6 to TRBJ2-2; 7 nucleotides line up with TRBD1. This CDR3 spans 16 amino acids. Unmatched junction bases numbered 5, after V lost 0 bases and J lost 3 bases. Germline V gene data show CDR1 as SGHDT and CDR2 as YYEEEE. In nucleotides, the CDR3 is TGTGCCAGCAGCTTGGTACGGGACAGCTACACCGGGGAGCTGTTTTTT. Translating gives CASSLVRDSYTGELFF.

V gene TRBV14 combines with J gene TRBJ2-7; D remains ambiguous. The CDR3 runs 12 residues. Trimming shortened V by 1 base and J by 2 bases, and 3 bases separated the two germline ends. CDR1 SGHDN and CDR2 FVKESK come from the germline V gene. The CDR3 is CASSQAAYEQYF. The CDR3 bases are TGTGCCAGCAGCCAAGCAGCCTACGAGCAGTACTTC.

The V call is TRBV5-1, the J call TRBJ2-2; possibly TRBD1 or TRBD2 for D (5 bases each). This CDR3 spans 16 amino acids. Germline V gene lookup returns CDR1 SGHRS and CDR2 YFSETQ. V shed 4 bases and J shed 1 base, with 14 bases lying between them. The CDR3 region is CASSGTRGWNTGELFF. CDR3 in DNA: TGCGCCAGCAGCGGCACGAGGGGATGGAACACCGGGGAGCTGTTTTTT.

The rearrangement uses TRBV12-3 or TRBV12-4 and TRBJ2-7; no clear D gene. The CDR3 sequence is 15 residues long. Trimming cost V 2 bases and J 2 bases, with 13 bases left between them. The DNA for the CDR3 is TGTGCCAGCAGTTTATACCCCGGGCCCACCTACGAGCAGTACTTC. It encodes CASSLYPGPTYEQYF.

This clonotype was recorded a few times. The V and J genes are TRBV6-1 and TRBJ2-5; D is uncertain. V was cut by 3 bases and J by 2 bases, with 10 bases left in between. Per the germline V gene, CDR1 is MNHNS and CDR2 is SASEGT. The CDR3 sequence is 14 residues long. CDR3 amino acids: CASSEGPVQETQYF. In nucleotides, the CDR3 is TGTGCCAGCAGTGAGGGTCCCGTTCAAGAGACCCAGTACTTC.

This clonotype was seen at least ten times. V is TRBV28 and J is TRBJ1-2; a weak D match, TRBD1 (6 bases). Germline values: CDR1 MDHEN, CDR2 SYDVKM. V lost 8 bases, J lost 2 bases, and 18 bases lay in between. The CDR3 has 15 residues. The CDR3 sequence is CASVTLTGNNYGYTF. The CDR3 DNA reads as TGTGCCAGCGTTACTCTTACAGGGAACAACTATGGCTACACCTTC.

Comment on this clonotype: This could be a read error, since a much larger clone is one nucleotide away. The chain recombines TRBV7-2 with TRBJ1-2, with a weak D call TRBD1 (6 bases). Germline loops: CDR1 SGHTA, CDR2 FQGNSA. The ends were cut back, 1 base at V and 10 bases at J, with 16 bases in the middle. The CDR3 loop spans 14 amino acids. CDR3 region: CASSLEWGLGDYTF. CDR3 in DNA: TGTGCCAGCAGCTTAGAGTGGGGGCTTGGCGACTACACCTTC.

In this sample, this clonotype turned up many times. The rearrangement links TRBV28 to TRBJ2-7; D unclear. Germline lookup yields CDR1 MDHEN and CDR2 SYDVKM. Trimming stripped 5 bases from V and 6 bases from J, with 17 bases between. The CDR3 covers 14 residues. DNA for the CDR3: TGTGCCAGCAGTCCACCTACCCTGACGGTCGAGCAGTACTTC. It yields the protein CASSPPTLTVEQYF.

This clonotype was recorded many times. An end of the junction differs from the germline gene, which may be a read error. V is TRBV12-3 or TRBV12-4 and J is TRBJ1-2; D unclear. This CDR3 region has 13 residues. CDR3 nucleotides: TGTGCCAGCAGCTTAGGGTACAACTATGGCTACACCTTC. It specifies CASSLGYNYGYTF.